The 29 T cell receptor beta chains listed next were all sequenced from one sample in a study of control samples from healthy donors and cancer patients. Using immunoSEQ multiplex PCR, the repertoire was profiled, and TCRdb retains in-frame clones only, with some absent. The table includes 93,000 or so clones, about 89% detected once. Sequenced input: PBMCs. Receptors originate from a man in his 60s with lung cancer.

This clone occurred once. This chain connects TRBV6-5 to TRBJ2-5; 11 bases fit TRBD2. Germline V gives CDR1 MNHEY, CDR2 SVGAGI. Losses at the gene ends were 5 bases for V and 3 bases for J; bases not matched to a gene: 2. The CDR3 loop spans 14 amino acids. CDR3 DNA sequence: TGTGCCAGCAGTCTACTAGCGGGGGAAGAGACCCAGTACTTC. Translated: CASSLLAGEETQYF.

V and J are TRBV7-8 and TRBJ1-1; the D gene is possibly TRBD1 (5 bases). Germline loops: CDR1 SGHVS, CDR2 FQNEAQ. CDR3 length: 13 amino acids. With 6 bases removed from V and 6 bases from J, the gap between germline ends came to 14 bases. CDR3 sequence reads: CASRLSRAAEAFF. The CDR3 region has the DNA TGTGCCAGCAGATTGAGCAGGGCTGCTGAAGCTTTCTTT. Supplemented by reference TRBV7-8 and TRBJ1-1, the full variable domain reads GAGVSQSPRYKVAKRGQDVALRCDPISGHVSLFWYQQALGQGPEFLTYFQNEAQLDKSGLPSDRFFAERPEGSVSTLKIQRTQQEDSAVYLCASRLSRAAEAFFGQGTRLTVV.

The J gene is TRBJ2-5, the V gene TRBV2; no clear D. V dropped 6 bases and J dropped 4 bases, with 3 bases sitting between them. Germline CDR1 and CDR2: SNHLY and FYNNEI. This CDR3 comprises 10 residues. This chain's CDR3 is CASRVETQYF. The CDR3, as DNA: TGTGCCAGCAGGGTAGAGACCCAGTACTTC.

The chain combines TRBV3-1 (or the pseudogene TRBV3-2) with TRBJ2-1, with unresolved D. This CDR3 is 12 amino acids long. Germline CDR1 LGHDT, CDR2 YNNKEL (reference sequence). The ends were cut back, 5 bases at V and 5 bases at J, with 7 bases in the middle. The CDR3 DNA sequence: TGTGCCAGCAGCGCCATAAACAATGAGCAGTTCTTC. Translation gives CASSAINNEQFF.

The chain recombines TRBV6-5 with TRBJ1-1; 9 bases align to TRBD1. Germline loops: CDR1 MNHEY, CDR2 SVGAGI. After removal of 8 bases from V and 7 bases from J, the junction contained 8 bases not matched to a gene. The CDR3 runs to 13 residues. The CDR3 loop is CASRGGTGSEAFF. The CDR3 DNA is TGTGCCAGCCGGGGCGGGACAGGGAGTGAAGCTTTCTTT.

The rearrangement joins TRBV5-6 to TRBJ1-2; D remains unclear. Germline V gene lookup returns CDR1 SGHDT and CDR2 YYEEEE. The CDR3 is 12 amino acids. V lost 0 bases and J 5 bases, leaving 5 bases between the germline ends. The CDR3 DNA reads TGTGCCAGCAGCTTGGTCGCTTATGGCTACACCTTC. Its translation: CASSLVAYGYTF.

The rearrangement uses TRBV4-2 and TRBJ2-2, with 11 bases identical to TRBD2. With 4 bases clipped from V and 9 bases from J, the junction kept 10 bases outside the gene matches. The V gene's germline CDR1 is LGHNA and CDR2 YNFKEQ. There are 16 residues in the CDR3. The CDR3 nucleotides read TGTGCCAGCAGCCGATCATCTAGCGGGGGGATCTGGGAGCTGTTTTTT. This encodes CASSRSSSGGIWELFF.

This clone has just a few counts. The chain is built from TRBV7-6 and TRBJ2-7; 8 bases align to TRBD1. The junction had 13 bases not matched to a gene; V was cut back by 1 base and J by 2 bases. This CDR3 has 18 amino acids. Looked up from germline, CDR1 is SGHVS and CDR2 is FNYEAQ. CDR3 residues: CASSLVTPRTGTTYEQYF. The CDR3 nucleotides are TGTGCCAGCAGCTTAGTTACCCCCCGGACAGGGACGACCTACGAGCAGTACTTC. Supplemented by reference TRBV7-6 and TRBJ2-7, the full variable domain reads GAGVSQSPRYKVTKRGQDVALRCDPISGHVSLYWYRQALGQGPEFLTYFNYEAQQDKSGLPNDRFSAERPEGSISTLTIQRTEQRDSAMYRCASSLVTPRTGTTYEQYFGPGTRLTVT.

The chain has TRBV7-7 and TRBJ2-2; possible D gene TRBD1, 6 bases. Germline V CDR1 and CDR2: SSHAT, FNYEAQ (reference sequence). V gave up 5 bases and J gave up 1 base, with 14 bases separating them. This CDR3 has 16 residues. The CDR3 DNA follows: TGTGCCAGCAGCGATATAACAGGGCAGAACACCGGGGAGCTGTTTTTT. Translated: CASSDITGQNTGELFF.

The chain employs TRBV6-6 and TRBJ2-3; 9 positions agree with TRBD1. The germline CDR1 and CDR2 sequences are MNHNY and SVGAGI (reference sequence). This CDR3 spans 14 amino acids. The trim removed 7 bases at V and 7 bases at J, leaving 9 bases unmatched. This chain's CDR3 is CASNYDRGRYTQYF. As DNA, the CDR3 is TGTGCCAGCAACTACGACAGGGGGAGATATACGCAGTATTTT.

The gene calls are TRBV6-6 and TRBJ1-2, with 7 bases matching TRBD1. The CDR3 covers 14 residues. Germline assignment: CDR1 MNHNY and CDR2 SVGAGI (reference sequence). V was clipped by 4 bases and J by 4 bases; unmatched bases: 6. CDR3 residues: CASSSYRDSYGYTF. CDR3 sequence (DNA): TGTGCCAGCAGTTCTTACCGGGACAGCTATGGCTACACCTTC.

This chain links TRBV7-2 with TRBJ2-4, with 9 bases matching TRBD1. The germline V gene has CDR1 SGHTA and CDR2 FQGNSA. V was clipped by 4 bases and J by 4 bases; unmatched bases: 2. The CDR3 has 14 residues. The CDR3 protein is CASSSGQGKNIQYF. As DNA, the CDR3 is TGTGCCAGCAGCTCGGGACAGGGAAAAAACATTCAGTACTTC.

The CDR3 loop reads CASSRKGAELMNTEAFF. Here the CDR3 DNA reads TGTGCCAGCAGCCGAAAAGGGGCAGAACTAATGAACACTGAAGCTTTCTTT. The chain recombines TRBV11-3 with TRBJ1-1; a weak D match, TRBD1 (5 bases). The length of the CDR3 is 17 residues. CDR1 and CDR2 from the germline V gene are SGHNT and YENEEA. Trimming pared 5 bases from V and 0 bases from J, leaving 19 bases between.

The chain employs TRBV25-1 and TRBJ2-7, with unresolved D. V lost 6 bases to trimming and J lost 0 bases, with 9 bases between them. Germline V CDR1 and CDR2: MGHDK, SYGVNS. The CDR3 loop spans 13 amino acids. For the CDR3, the DNA is TGTGCCAGCAGAAACCCCAGCTCCTACGAGCAGTACTTC. Protein product: CASRNPSSYEQYF.

V is TRBV6-1 and J is TRBJ1-2, with D uncertain. V was clipped by 0 bases and J by 5 bases, with 7 bases between them. The CDR3 runs 13 residues. CDR1 MNHNS and CDR2 SASEGT come from the germline V gene. The DNA for the CDR3 is TGTGCCAGCAGTGAAGCGCCCCAGTATGGCTACACCTTC. It yields the protein CASSEAPQYGYTF.

Worth noting for this clone: This specimen includes other DNA sequences encoding the same CDR3. The chain is built from TRBV7-7 and TRBJ2-5; D assignment may be TRBD1 or TRBD2 (6 bases each). The CDR3 has 14 amino acids. V lost 2 bases, J lost 5 bases, and 12 bases lay in between. CDR1 and CDR2 (germline): SSHAT, FNYEAQ (reference sequence). CDR3 DNA sequence: TGTGCCAGCAGCTTACGGGAAGGGGGGGAGACCCAGTACTTC. This gives the protein CASSLREGGETQYF.

This clone has a handful of counts. The chain couples TRBV19 to TRBJ2-3; possibly TRBD1 for D (6 bases). CDR3 length equals 14 residues. In germline, CDR1 is LNHDA, CDR2 SQIVND (reference sequence). V lost 2 bases and J 2 bases, leaving 8 bases between the germline ends. CDR3 sequence reads: CASSIRQATDTQYF. DNA for the CDR3: TGTGCCAGTAGTATAAGACAGGCCACAGATACGCAGTATTTT. Full variable domain (outside the CDR3, taken from reference TRBV19 and TRBJ2-3): DGGITQSPKYLFRKEGQNVTLSCEQNLNHDAMYWYRQDPGQGLRLIYYSQIVNDFQKGDIAEGYSVSREKKESFPLTVTSAQKNPTAFYLCASSIRQATDTQYFGPGTRLTVL.

The J gene is TRBJ1-1, the V gene TRBV7-9; no clear D gene. Deletions cut 1 base from V and 6 bases from J, with 15 bases between. The CDR3 runs to 15 residues. Germline lookup yields CDR1 SEHNR and CDR2 FQNEAQ (reference sequence). Here the CDR3 DNA reads TGTGCCAGCAGCTTAGTTTGGCCCCTTGGGGCTGAAGCTTTCTTT. Translated: CASSLVWPLGAEAFF.

The V gene is TRBV2, the J gene TRBJ1-1, with D hard to call. V was clipped by 7 bases and J by 3 bases, with 6 bases between them. Germline values: CDR1 SNHLY, CDR2 FYNNEI. CDR3 length equals 11 residues. The DNA of the CDR3 is TGTGCCAGCACGGCCTACACTGAAGCTTTCTTT. Translated: CASTAYTEAFF.

The chain is built from TRBV5-6 and TRBJ1-5, with a tentative D call TRBD1 (5 bases). V dropped 1 base and J dropped 4 bases, with 18 bases sitting between them. CDR1 SGHDT and CDR2 YYEEEE come from the germline V gene. The CDR3 consists of 17 residues. The CDR3 DNA reads as TGTGCCAGCAGCTTGAAGTGGGGGAATGGAGCAAATCAGCCCCAGCATTTT. Translation: CASSLKWGNGANQPQHF.

The CDR3 DNA sequence: TGTGCCAGCAGCCCCACGGGAGATACGCAGTATTTT. Its protein product is CASSPTGDTQYF. This chain joins TRBV11-3 and TRBJ2-3; D not certain. The germline V and J ends were trimmed by 5 bases and 5 bases, with 8 bases remaining between them. CDR3 length equals 12 residues. Germline-derived CDR1 and CDR2 are SGHNT and YENEEA.

The J gene is TRBJ2-1, the V gene TRBV7-2; no clear D. In germline, CDR1 is SGHTA, CDR2 FQGNSA. The V gene lost 4 bases and the J gene lost 1 base, with 8 bases spanning the gap. The CDR3 contains 14 residues. CDR3 sequence: CASSSQPSYNEQFF. The CDR3 region has the DNA TGTGCCAGCAGCTCCCAGCCTTCCTACAATGAGCAGTTCTTC.

J is TRBJ2-1 and V is TRBV30, with 8 bases lining up with TRBD1. V shed 4 bases, J shed 3 bases, and the junction held 8 bases outside the gene matches. This CDR3 comprises 15 residues. Germline loops: CDR1 GTSNPN, CDR2 SVGIG (reference sequence). DNA of the CDR3: TGTGCCTGGACCCTCGGACAGGGTAACTACAATGAGCAGTTCTTC. It specifies CAWTLGQGNYNEQFF.

This clone has just one count. The chain is built from TRBV9 and TRBJ1-4, with D perhaps matching TRBD1 (6 bases). The CDR3 is 15 residues long. The V end was cut by 1 base, the J end by 4 bases, with 11 bases between. Germline-derived CDR1 and CDR2 are SGDLS and YYNGEE. The CDR3: CASSVQGGNNEKLFF. CDR3 nucleotide sequence: TGTGCCAGCAGCGTACAAGGGGGTAATAATGAAAAACTGTTTTTT.

This clone has a count of ten or more. The rearrangement links TRBV5-5 to TRBJ1-2; D ambiguous. The CDR3 contains 16 residues. Germline V gene data show CDR1 as SGHKS and CDR2 as YYEKEE (reference sequence). The V end lost 3 bases, the J end lost 4 bases, and 19 bases lay between the germline ends. The CDR3 DNA follows: TGTGCCAGCAGCTGGGAATCAGAAGGGCTCGGCTATGGCTACACCTTC. Protein: CASSWESEGLGYGYTF.

The chain joins TRBV29-1 to TRBJ1-2; unclear D gene. The germline CDR1 and CDR2 sequences are SQVTM and ANQGSEA. The CDR3 is 12 amino acids. V lost 4 bases and J lost 4, with 10 bases in between. In DNA form, the CDR3 reads TGCAGCGTTGGACGACCGACCTATGGCTACACCTTC. Amino acids: CSVGRPTYGYTF.

The chain joins TRBV11-2 to TRBJ2-5; D perhaps matches TRBD1 (6 bases). Germline values: CDR1 SGHAT, CDR2 FQNNGV. This CDR3 is 16 amino acids long. V was clipped by 0 bases and J by 5 bases, with 16 bases between them. Here the CDR3 DNA reads TGTGCCAGCAGCTTAGAAGTTGGGGGCCCCAGGGAGACCCAGTACTTC. Amino acid sequence: CASSLEVGGPRETQYF.

The CDR3 coding sequence is TGTGCCAGCTCACCACAAGGAGGTACCCTGAACACTGAAGCTTTCTTT. Translated: CASSPQGGTLNTEAFF. J is TRBJ1-1 and V is TRBV18, with D unclear. V was pared by 1 base and J by 0 bases, with 12 bases between. CDR3 length: 16 residues. Per the germline V gene, CDR1 is KGHSH and CDR2 is LQKENI. Variable domain in full (rest from reference TRBV18 and TRBJ1-1): NAGVMQNPRHLVRRRGQEARLRCSPMKGHSHVYWYRQLPEEGLKFMVYLQKENIIDESGMPKERFSAEFPKEGPSILRIQQVVRGDSAAYFCASSPQGGTLNTEAFFGQGTRLTVV.

The CDR3 DNA reads TGTGCCATCAGACAGGACCCGAACACTGAAGCTTTCTTT. Translating gives CAIRQDPNTEAFF. The chain combines TRBV10-3 with TRBJ1-1, with D maybe TRBD1 (5 bases). This CDR3 spans 13 amino acids. The germline V gene has CDR1 ENHRY and CDR2 SYGVKD. Deletions cut 6 bases from V and 1 base from J, with 9 bases between.